Presented here are 26 T cell receptor beta chains from one specimen sequenced in a study of cytomegalovirus exposure and HLA in healthy donors. PCR primers comprised 60 Vbeta and 13 Jbeta primers. Measured with immunoSEQ multiplex PCR; TCRdb has only the in-frame clones, and not every one. This sample's table has 90,000 to 130,000 clones. Sample: PBMCs. The receptors come from a man aged 40-49 years in good health and CMV-seropositive.

The chain uses TRBV7-3 and TRBJ2-7; 8 bases map to TRBD2. V lost 5 bases, J lost 5 bases, and 11 bases stayed unmatched. The CDR3 covers 15 residues. From germline, CDR1 is SGHTA and CDR2 FQGTGA. DNA for the CDR3: TGTGCCAGCAGCCCCCGGGGGACTAGTGTCAACGAGCAGTACTTC. It yields the protein CASSPRGTSVNEQYF.

This sequence joins TRBV4-1 and TRBJ2-2, with a tentative D call TRBD2 (7 bases). The ends were cut back, 2 bases at V and 4 bases at J, with 14 bases in the middle. CDR3 length: 16 residues. Germline V gives CDR1 MGHRA, CDR2 YSYEKL. The CDR3 sequence: CASSQKGGGITGELFF. As DNA, the CDR3 is TGCGCCAGCAGCCAAAAAGGGGGGGGCATCACCGGGGAGCTGTTTTTT.

CDR3 in amino acids: CASSQTGGYNSPLHF. The CDR3 DNA reads as TGTGCCAGCAGCCAGACAGGGGGGTATAATTCACCCCTCCACTTT. This chain links TRBV25-1 with TRBJ1-6; 9 nucleotides agree with TRBD1. Trimming cost V 6 bases and J 4 bases; bases outside gene matches: 4. The germline CDR1 and CDR2 sequences are MGHDK and SYGVNS. The length of the CDR3 is 15 residues.

The rearrangement links TRBV7-8 to TRBJ1-4; 8 nucleotides agree with TRBD1. The V gene's germline CDR1 is SGHVS and CDR2 FQNEAQ. This CDR3 comprises 14 residues. Trimming cost V 1 base and J 5 bases; bases outside gene matches: 0. The CDR3 is CASSLGQGNEKLFF. In DNA, the CDR3 is TGTGCCAGCAGCTTAGGACAGGGGAATGAAAAACTGTTTTTT.

The J gene is TRBJ2-1, the V gene TRBV2, with TRBD2 identical over 14 bases. The CDR3 has 17 residues. V lost 7 bases and J lost 1; bases outside the gene matches: 6. Germline CDR1 reads SNHLY; CDR2 reads FYNNEI. The CDR3 spells CASTGTSGSSSYNEQFF. The CDR3, as DNA: TGTGCCAGCACCGGGACTAGCGGGAGTAGTTCCTACAATGAGCAGTTCTTC. The variable domain in full, completed from reference TRBV2 and TRBJ2-1, reads EPEVTQTPSHQVTQMGQEVILRCVPISNHLYFYWYRQILGQKVEFLVSFYNNEISEKSEIFDDQFSVERPDGSNFTLKIRSTKLEDSAMYFCASTGTSGSSSYNEQFFGPGTRLTVL.

The chain has TRBV28 and TRBJ2-3, with 12 nucleotides matching TRBD2. The germline V gene encodes CDR1 MDHEN and CDR2 SYDVKM. CDR3 size: 16 residues. Trimming cost V 7 bases and J 3 bases; bases outside gene matches: 8. The CDR3 DNA is TGTGCCAGCACTATTCTAGCGGGAGGGATGACAGATACGCAGTATTTT. As protein: CASTILAGGMTDTQYF.

The rearrangement links TRBV7-2 to TRBJ2-3; tentative D call: TRBD1 (6 bases). Trimming left V 1 base short and J 5 bases short, with 19 bases between. CDR3 length: 17 residues. Germline CDR1 is SGHTA and CDR2 is FQGNSA. The CDR3 sequence is CASSLDPPQGSRDTQYF. In nucleotides, the CDR3 is TGTGCCAGCAGCTTAGACCCCCCCCAGGGGTCGAGAGATACGCAGTATTTT. The full variable domain, rest sourced from reference TRBV7-2 and TRBJ2-3, is GAGVSQSPSNKVTEKGKDVELRCDPISGHTALYWYRQSLGQGLEFLIYFQGNSAPDKSGLPSDRFSAERTGGSVSTLTIQRTQQEDSAVYLCASSLDPPQGSRDTQYFGPGTRLTVL.

The J gene is TRBJ2-7, the V gene TRBV6-5; a possible D gene is TRBD2 (6 bases). CDR1 and CDR2 (germline): MNHEY, SVGAGI. The CDR3 loop spans 13 amino acids. The ends were cut back, 4 bases at V and 2 bases at J, with 9 bases in the middle. In nucleotides, the CDR3 is TGTGCCAGCAGTTCCGGGGGAACCTACGAGCAGTACTTC. Translation gives CASSSGGTYEQYF.

This chain uses TRBV30 with TRBJ1-2; TRBD1 aligns across 9 bases. V shed 3 bases, J shed 4 bases, and the junction held 18 bases outside the gene matches. The germline V gene encodes CDR1 GTSNPN and CDR2 SVGIG (reference sequence). There are 18 residues in the CDR3. CDR3 sequence (DNA): TGTGCCTGGAGCCCCTCTCGGGACAGGGTTTTTTTCGGCTATGGCTACACCTTC. Translated: CAWSPSRDRVFFGYGYTF.

The chain recombines TRBV5-1 with TRBJ2-6; D is uncertain. Germline V gene data show CDR1 as SGHRS and CDR2 as YFSETQ. With 2 bases removed from V and 0 bases from J, the gap between germline ends came to 15 bases. This CDR3 has 18 amino acids. The CDR3 sequence is CASSFAVARSSGANVLTF. The CDR3 DNA is TGCGCCAGCAGCTTTGCGGTAGCCCGAAGCTCTGGGGCCAACGTCCTGACTTTC.

Turning to this clone: Other DNA sequences in the sample encode the same CDR3. The chain is built from TRBV6-5 and TRBJ2-7, with D possibly being TRBD1 (5 bases). The CDR3 has 14 residues. Germline values: CDR1 MNHEY, CDR2 SVGAGI. V was cut by 0 bases and J by 2 bases, with 8 bases left in between. CDR3 residues: CASSYSGQTYEQYF. CDR3 nucleotide sequence: TGTGCCAGCAGTTACTCGGGGCAGACCTACGAGCAGTACTTC.

V usage is TRBV11-2 and J usage is TRBJ1-2; tentative D call: TRBD1 (6 bases). The CDR3 is 13 amino acids. V was clipped by 5 bases and J by 8 bases, with 15 bases between them. Germline V gene lookup returns CDR1 SGHAT and CDR2 FQNNGV. CDR3 DNA: TGTGCCAGCAGCGTCGACAGGACGAGAGGCTACACCTTC. Translating gives CASSVDRTRGYTF.

V usage is TRBV7-9 and J usage is TRBJ2-1, with TRBD2 matching over 10 bases. Germline CDR1 SEHNR, CDR2 FQNEAQ (reference sequence). The CDR3 sequence is 14 residues long. V gave up 5 bases and J gave up 10 bases; unmatched junction bases: 8. This chain's CDR3 is CASSPVIAGGEQFF. The CDR3 nucleotides read TGTGCCAGCAGCCCGGTGATAGCGGGAGGAGAGCAGTTCTTC.

This chain links TRBV7-2 with TRBJ1-4; no reliable D call. Trimming removed 5 bases from V and 8 bases from J, with 18 bases in between. Germline-derived CDR1 and CDR2 are SGHTA and FQGNSA. The CDR3 contains 15 residues. The CDR3 region is CASSTISGREEKLFF. Written as DNA, the CDR3 is TGTGCCAGCAGCACAATTTCTGGGAGGGAGGAAAAACTGTTTTTT.

CDR3 in amino acids: CASARLPGNTIYF. The CDR3 nucleotides are TGTGCCAGCGCCAGGCTCCCTGGAAACACCATATATTTT. V usage is TRBV11-1 and J usage is TRBJ1-3, with D uncertain. The CDR3 has 13 amino acids. Germline CDR1 reads SGHAT; CDR2 reads FQDESV (reference sequence). Trimming left V 8 bases short and J 2 bases short, with 10 bases between.

J is TRBJ2-5 and V is TRBV5-1, with 10 bases aligning to TRBD1. Near its end, the DNA agrees better with TRBJ2-7, so the J call may be wrong. This CDR3 contains 14 residues. Germline V gene sequence: CDR1 SGHRS, CDR2 YFSETQ. CDR3 nucleotides: TGCGCCAGCAGTTCGACAGGGGGCAGGTACGAGCAGTACTTC. This translates into CASSSTGGRYEQYF.

The chain combines TRBV28 with TRBJ1-2; the D is unclear. Germline-derived CDR1 and CDR2 are MDHEN and SYDVKM. The V end lost 3 bases, the J end lost 5 bases, and 10 bases lay between the germline ends. The CDR3 runs 13 residues. CDR3 DNA sequence: TGTGCCAGCAGTTTCCGCACCCTATATGGCTACACCTTC. Its translation: CASSFRTLYGYTF.

With regard to this clone: Without the conserved terminal phenylalanine or tryptophan, this CDR3 likely stems from a read error. V usage is TRBV30 and J usage is TRBJ1-1, with a possible D match to TRBD1 (6 bases). This CDR3 spans 15 amino acids. The V end was cut by 4 bases, the J end by 0 bases, with 15 bases between. Germline CDR1 GTSNPN, CDR2 SVGIG (reference sequence). The CDR3 spells CAWTLTGFMNTEAFL. CDR3 DNA sequence: TGTGCCTGGACCTTAACAGGGTTCATGAACACTGAAGCTTTCCTT.

The rearrangement joins TRBV27 to TRBJ1-1; 12 nucleotides align to TRBD1. The CDR3 runs 14 residues. The junction had 6 bases not matched to a gene; V was cut back by 10 bases and J by 3 bases. CDR1 MNHEY and CDR2 SMNVEV come from the germline V gene (reference sequence). CDR3 region: CATGTGGEYTEAFF. CDR3 bases: TGTGCCACCGGGACAGGGGGCGAGTACACTGAAGCTTTCTTT.

The rearrangement uses TRBV19 and TRBJ2-6, with 10 bases fitting TRBD1. This CDR3 is built from 18 residues. Germline assignment: CDR1 LNHDA and CDR2 SQIVND (reference sequence). Losses at the gene ends were 6 bases for V and 4 bases for J; bases not matched to a gene: 12. This chain's CDR3 is CASRTIRDRGSGANVLTF. DNA of the CDR3: TGTGCCAGTAGGACGATCCGGGACAGGGGATCCGGGGCCAACGTCCTGACTTTC.

The chain has TRBV6-6 and TRBJ2-7; tentatively, D is TRBD2 (6 bases). The CDR3 sequence is 14 residues long. Deletions cut 9 bases from V and 0 bases from J, with 15 bases between. The germline CDR1 and CDR2 sequences are MNHNY and SVGAGI (reference sequence). The CDR3 coding sequence is TGTGCCAGTACGAGGAGGGAAGACTCCTACGAGCAGTACTTC. Translation gives CASTRREDSYEQYF.

V and J are TRBV19 and TRBJ1-1, with D possibly matching TRBD1 (6 bases). The germline V gene encodes CDR1 LNHDA and CDR2 SQIVND (reference sequence). Trimming took off 5 bases at V and 5 bases at J, with 12 bases between the two ends. This CDR3 contains 13 residues. The CDR3 DNA reads as TGTGCCAGTAGTCCTCTAGGGGGTACTGAAGCTTTCTTT. It encodes CASSPLGGTEAFF.

The CDR3 protein is CAISDSGQVNPSYEQYF. CDR3 sequence (DNA): TGTGCCATCAGTGACTCCGGACAGGTCAATCCTTCCTACGAGCAGTACTTC. V gene TRBV10-3 combines with J gene TRBJ2-5; 7 nucleotides line up with TRBD1. The DNA end is a closer match to TRBJ2-7, so the J assignment may be wrong. The V gene's germline CDR1 is ENHRY and CDR2 SYGVKD. The CDR3 extends over 17 amino acids.

V usage is TRBV10-3 and J usage is TRBJ2-7, with TRBD1 matching 12 bases. The CDR3 consists of 15 residues. Trimming took 2 bases from V and 4 from J; bases not matched to a gene: 3. CDR1 is ENHRY and CDR2 is SYGVKD in the germline V gene. The CDR3 is CAISEGTGGWYEQYF. The CDR3 region has the DNA TGTGCCATCAGTGAGGGGACAGGGGGCTGGTACGAGCAGTACTTC.

This chain connects TRBV7-9 to TRBJ1-2, with 7 bases that match TRBD1. Germline lookup yields CDR1 SEHNR and CDR2 FQNEAQ (reference sequence). The CDR3 contains 15 residues. J lost 2 bases, V lost 3 bases, and 6 bases had no gene match. The CDR3 here is CASSFAGTENYGYTF. The DNA of the CDR3 is TGTGCCAGCAGCTTTGCCGGGACAGAGAACTATGGCTACACCTTC.

The CDR3 spells CASRDLGQGGHEQYF. The DNA for the CDR3 is TGTGCCAGCAGGGATTTGGGACAGGGAGGCCACGAGCAGTACTTC. The rearrangement uses TRBV6-1 and TRBJ2-7; 9 bases line up with TRBD1. Per germline, CDR1 MNHNS and CDR2 SASEGT. V gave up 6 bases and J gave up 5 bases; unmatched junction bases: 11. The CDR3 has 15 residues.